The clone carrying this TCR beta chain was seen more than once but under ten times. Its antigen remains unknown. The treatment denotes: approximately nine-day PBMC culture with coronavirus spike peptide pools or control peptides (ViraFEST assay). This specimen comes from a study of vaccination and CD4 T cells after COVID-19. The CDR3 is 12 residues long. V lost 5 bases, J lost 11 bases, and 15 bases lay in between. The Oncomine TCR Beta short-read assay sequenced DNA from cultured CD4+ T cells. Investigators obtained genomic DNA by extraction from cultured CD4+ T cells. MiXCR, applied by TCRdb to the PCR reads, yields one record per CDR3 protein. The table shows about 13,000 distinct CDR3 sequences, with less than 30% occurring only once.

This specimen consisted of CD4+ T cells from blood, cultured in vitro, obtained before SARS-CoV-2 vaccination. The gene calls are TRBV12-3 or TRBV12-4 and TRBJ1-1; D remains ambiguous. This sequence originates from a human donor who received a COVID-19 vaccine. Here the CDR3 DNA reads TGTGCCAGCAGTCCCTTTGGGTCCCGCGCTTTCTTT. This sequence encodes CASSPFGSRAFF.